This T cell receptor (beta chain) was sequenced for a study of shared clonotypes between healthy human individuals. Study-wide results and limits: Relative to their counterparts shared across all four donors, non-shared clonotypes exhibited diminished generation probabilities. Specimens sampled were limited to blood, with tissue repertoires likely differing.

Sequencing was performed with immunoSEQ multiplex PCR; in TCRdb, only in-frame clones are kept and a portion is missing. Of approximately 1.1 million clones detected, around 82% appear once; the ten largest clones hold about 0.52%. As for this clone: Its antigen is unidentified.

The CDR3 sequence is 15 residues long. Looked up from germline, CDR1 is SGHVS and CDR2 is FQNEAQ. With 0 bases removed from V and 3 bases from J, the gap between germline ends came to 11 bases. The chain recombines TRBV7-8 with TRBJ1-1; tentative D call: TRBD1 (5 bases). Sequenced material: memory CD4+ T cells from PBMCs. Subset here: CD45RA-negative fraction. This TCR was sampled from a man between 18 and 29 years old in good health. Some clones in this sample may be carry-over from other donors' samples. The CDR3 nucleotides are TGTGCCAGCAGCTTAGCGGCAGGGCCTTACACTGAAGCTTTCTTT. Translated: CASSLAAGPYTEAFF.